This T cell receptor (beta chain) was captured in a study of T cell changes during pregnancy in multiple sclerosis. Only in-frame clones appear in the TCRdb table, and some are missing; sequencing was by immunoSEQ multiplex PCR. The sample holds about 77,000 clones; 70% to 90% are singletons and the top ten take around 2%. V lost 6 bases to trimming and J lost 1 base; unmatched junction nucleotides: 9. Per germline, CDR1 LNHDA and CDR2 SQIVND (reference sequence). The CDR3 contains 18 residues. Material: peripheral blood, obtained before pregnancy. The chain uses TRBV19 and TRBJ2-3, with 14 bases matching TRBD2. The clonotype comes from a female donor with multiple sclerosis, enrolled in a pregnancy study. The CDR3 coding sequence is TGTGCCAGTAGAGCCTCGGGACTAGCGGGGGTGGGCACAGATACGCAGTATTTT. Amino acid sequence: CASRASGLAGVGTDTQYF.